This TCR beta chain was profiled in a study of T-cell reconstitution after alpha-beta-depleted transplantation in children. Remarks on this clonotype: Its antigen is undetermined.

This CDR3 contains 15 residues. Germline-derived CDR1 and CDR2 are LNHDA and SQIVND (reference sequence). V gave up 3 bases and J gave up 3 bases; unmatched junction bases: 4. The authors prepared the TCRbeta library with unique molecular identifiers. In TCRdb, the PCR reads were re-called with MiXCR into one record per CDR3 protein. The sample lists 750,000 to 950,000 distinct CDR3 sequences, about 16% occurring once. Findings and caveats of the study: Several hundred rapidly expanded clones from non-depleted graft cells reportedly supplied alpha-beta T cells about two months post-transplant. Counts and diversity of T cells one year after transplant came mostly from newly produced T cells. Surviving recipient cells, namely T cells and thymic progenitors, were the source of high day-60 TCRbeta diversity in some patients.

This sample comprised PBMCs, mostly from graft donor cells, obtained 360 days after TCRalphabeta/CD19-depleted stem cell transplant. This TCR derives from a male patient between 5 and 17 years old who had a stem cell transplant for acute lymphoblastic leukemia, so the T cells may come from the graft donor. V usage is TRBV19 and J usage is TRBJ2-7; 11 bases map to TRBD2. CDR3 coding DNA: TGTGCCAGTAGTATCTCTAGCGGGAGGCTCTACGAGCAGTACTTC. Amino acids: CASSISSGRLYEQYF.